Described below is a single TCR beta chain sequence and its context. The data originate from a study of cytomegalovirus exposure and HLA in healthy donors. Study-level background: An earlier analysis identified 95 million to 120 million unique TCR beta sequences in 150 million to 200 million T cells.

PCR employed 60 Vbeta and 13 Jbeta primers. Assay: immunoSEQ multiplex PCR; the TCRdb copy retains only in-frame clones and omits some. The sample has over 100,000 clones; the top ten hold under 2%. Germline loops: CDR1 MDHEN, CDR2 SYDVKM. The CDR3 contains 17 residues. The V gene lost 3 bases and the J gene lost 0 bases, with 18 bases spanning the gap. This chain connects TRBV28 to TRBJ2-7; possibly TRBD1 for D (6 bases). This clonotype was sampled from a woman aged 40 to 50 in good health and CMV-seropositive. Sequencing input: PBMCs. CDR3 amino acids: CASSFRIQGPYSYEQYF. The CDR3 coding sequence is TGTGCCAGCAGTTTCCGAATACAGGGACCTTACTCCTACGAGCAGTACTTC.